Detailed here is one T cell receptor (beta chain). Its specificity is unknown. Use of 60 Vbeta and 13 Jbeta primers characterized the PCR. The data were produced by immunoSEQ multiplex PCR, yet TCRdb's version contains in-frame clones alone and is incomplete. Among more than 85,000 clones listed, roughly 80% were seen once. This entry is derived from a study of cytomegalovirus exposure and HLA in healthy donors. Study-level findings and limits: Earlier results showed most TCR beta V segments being productive about 87% or about 30% of the time. Specificity for CMV antigens was confirmed in vitro for three of the CMV-associated chains.

V shed 4 bases, J shed 4 bases, and the junction held 10 bases outside the gene matches. The CDR3 is 15 residues long. CDR1 is SGHRS, CDR2 YFSETQ, per germline. This clonotype was obtained from a woman in her forties in good health and CMV-seropositive. The chain couples TRBV5-1 to TRBJ1-1; 7 bases line up with TRBD1. The material sequenced was PBMCs. DNA of the CDR3: TGCGCCAGCAGCCCCGGACAGGCCTGGGGCACTGAAGCTTTCTTT. Encoded protein: CASSPGQAWGTEAFF.